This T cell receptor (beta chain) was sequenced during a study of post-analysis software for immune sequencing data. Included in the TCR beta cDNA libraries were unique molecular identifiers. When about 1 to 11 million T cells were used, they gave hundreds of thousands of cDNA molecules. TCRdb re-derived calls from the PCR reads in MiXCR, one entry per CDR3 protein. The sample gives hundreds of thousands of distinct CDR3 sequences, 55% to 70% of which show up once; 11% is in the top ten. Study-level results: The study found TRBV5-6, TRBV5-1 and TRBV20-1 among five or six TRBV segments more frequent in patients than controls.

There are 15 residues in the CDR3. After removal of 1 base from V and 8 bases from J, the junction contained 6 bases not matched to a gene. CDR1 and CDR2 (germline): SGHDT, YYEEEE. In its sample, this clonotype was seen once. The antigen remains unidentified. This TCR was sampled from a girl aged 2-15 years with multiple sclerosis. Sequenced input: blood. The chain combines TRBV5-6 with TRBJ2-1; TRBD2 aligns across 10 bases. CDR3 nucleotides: TGTGCCAGCAGCTTGCGAGCGGGAGGGGGGTATGAGCAGTTCTTC. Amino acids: CASSLRAGGGYEQFF.